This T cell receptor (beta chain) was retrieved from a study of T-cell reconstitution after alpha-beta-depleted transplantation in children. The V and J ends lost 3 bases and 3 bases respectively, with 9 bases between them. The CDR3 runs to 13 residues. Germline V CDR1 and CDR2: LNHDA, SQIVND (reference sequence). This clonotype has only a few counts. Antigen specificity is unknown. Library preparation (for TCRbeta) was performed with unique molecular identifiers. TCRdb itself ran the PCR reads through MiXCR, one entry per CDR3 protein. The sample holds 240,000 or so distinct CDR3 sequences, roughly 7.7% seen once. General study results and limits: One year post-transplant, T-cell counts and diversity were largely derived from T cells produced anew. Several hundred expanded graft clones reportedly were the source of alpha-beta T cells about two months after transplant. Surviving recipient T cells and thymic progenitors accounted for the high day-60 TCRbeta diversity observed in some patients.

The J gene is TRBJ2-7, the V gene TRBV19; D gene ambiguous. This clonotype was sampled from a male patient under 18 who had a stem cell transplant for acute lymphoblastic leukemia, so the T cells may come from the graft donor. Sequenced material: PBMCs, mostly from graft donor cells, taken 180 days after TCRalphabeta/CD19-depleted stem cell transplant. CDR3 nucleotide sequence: TGTGCCAGTAGTATCCCGGGCAGCTACGAGCAGTACTTC. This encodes CASSIPGSYEQYF.